These T cell receptor beta chains were read from a single sample in a study of blood T cell repertoires in COVID-19. The assay was immunoSEQ multiplex PCR, and TCRdb's table has in-frame clones only and misses some. The data hold a few hundred thousand clones, with 88% observed a single time. Sequenced sample: PBMCs or T cells enriched from blood (not recorded which). The receptors shown here come from a woman younger than 45 who had been exposed to COVID-19. Each CDR3 is given with its conserved first and last residue. D genes are given only for firm matches.

j_call	d_call	cdr3_length	v_call	cdr3_nt	cdr3_aa
TRBJ2-5	TRBD2	15	TRBV29-1	TGCAGCGTTAAGGGACTAGAGGCGGGAGTAGAGACCCAGTACTTC	CSVKGLEAGVETQYF
TRBJ2-1	-	10	TRBV30	TGTGCCTGGAGTCACAGTGAGCAGTTCTTC	CAWSHSEQFF
TRBJ1-3	TRBD1	17	TRBV5-6	TGTGCCAGCAGCATAAACAGGGGACAGGGGGCCGGAAACACCATATATTTT	CASSINRGQGAGNTIYF
TRBJ2-4	-	17	TRBV11-2	TGTGCCAGCAGCTTAGGGCGGGGGCTGGGGGCCAAAAACATTCAGTACTTC	CASSLGRGLGAKNIQYF
TRBJ1-4	-	12	TRBV12-5	TGTGCTAGTGGTTTCCCCGATGAAAAACTGTTTTTT	CASGFPDEKLFF
TRBJ2-7	TRBD2	16	TRBV29-1	TGCAGCGCATCGGGACTAGCGGAATTCTCGGCCAACGAGCAGTACTTC	CSASGLAEFSANEQYF
TRBJ2-1	TRBD2	14	TRBV2	TGTGCCAGCACCGGGATCGGGAGCGGGGGTGAGCAGTTCTTC	CASTGIGSGGEQFF
TRBJ2-1	TRBD2	18	TRBV5-1	TGCGCCAGCACCCATGCTTCAACTACTAGCGGGAGCTACAATGAGCAGTTCTTC	CASTHASTTSGSYNEQFF
TRBJ2-7	-	12	TRBV28	TGTGCCAGCAGCGGTGACAGATACGAGCAGTACTTC	CASSGDRYEQYF
TRBJ1-2	TRBD1	13	TRBV19	TGTGCCAGTGGCGACCGGGACAGGGGGGACTACACCTTC	CASGDRDRGDYTF